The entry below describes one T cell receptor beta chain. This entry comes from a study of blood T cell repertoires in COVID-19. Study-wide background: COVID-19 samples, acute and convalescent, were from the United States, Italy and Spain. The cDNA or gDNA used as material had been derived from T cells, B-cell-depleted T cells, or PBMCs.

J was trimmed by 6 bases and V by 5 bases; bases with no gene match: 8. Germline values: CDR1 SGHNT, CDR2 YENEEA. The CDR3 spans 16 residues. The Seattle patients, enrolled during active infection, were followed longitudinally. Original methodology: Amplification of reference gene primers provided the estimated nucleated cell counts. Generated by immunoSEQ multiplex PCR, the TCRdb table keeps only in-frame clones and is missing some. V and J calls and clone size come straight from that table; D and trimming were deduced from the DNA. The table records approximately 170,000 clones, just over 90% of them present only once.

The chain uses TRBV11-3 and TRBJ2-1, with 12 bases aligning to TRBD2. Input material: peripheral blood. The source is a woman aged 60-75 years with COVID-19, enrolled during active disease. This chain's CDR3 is CASSPTPLAGGNEQFF. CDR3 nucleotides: TGTGCCAGCAGCCCCACCCCACTAGCGGGGGGCAATGAGCAGTTCTTC.